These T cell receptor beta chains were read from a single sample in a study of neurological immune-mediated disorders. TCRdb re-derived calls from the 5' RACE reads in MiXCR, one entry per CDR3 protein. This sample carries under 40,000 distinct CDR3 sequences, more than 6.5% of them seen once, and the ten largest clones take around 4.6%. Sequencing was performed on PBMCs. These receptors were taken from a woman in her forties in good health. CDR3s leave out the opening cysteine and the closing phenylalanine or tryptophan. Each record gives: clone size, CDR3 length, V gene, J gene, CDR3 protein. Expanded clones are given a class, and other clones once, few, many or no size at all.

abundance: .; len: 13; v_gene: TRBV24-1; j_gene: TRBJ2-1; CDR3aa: ATSDGASGYNEQF
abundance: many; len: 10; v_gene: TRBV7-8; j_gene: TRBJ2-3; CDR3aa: ASSFSGDTQY
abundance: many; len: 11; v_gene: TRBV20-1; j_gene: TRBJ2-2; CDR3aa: SARGSNTGELF
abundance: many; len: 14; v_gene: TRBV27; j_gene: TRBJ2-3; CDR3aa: ASSPLAGGLADTQY
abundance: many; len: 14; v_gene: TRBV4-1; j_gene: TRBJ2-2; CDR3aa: ASSQDRTGGTGELF
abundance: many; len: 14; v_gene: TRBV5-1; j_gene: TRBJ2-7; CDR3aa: ASSLARDSGSYEQY
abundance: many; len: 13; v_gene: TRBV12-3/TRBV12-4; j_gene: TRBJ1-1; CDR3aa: ASSWIDVGLTEAF
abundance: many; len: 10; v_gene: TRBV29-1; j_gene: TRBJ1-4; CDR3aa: SATGVNEKLF
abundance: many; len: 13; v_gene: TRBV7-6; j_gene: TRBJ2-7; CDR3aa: ASSLGGSLSYEQY
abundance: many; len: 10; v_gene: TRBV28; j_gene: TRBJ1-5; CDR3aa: ASSLVGSTQH
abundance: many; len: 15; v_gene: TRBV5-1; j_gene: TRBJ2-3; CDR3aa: ASSLASSGNPTDTQY
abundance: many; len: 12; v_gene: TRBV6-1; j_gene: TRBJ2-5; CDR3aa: ASRQGGAQETQY
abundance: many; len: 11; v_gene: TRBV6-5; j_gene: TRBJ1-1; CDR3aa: ASSSLSGTEAF
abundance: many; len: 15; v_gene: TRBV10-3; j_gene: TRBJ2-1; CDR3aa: AIQDRTDRDRYNEQF
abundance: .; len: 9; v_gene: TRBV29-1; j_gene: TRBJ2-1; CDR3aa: SVDRADEQF
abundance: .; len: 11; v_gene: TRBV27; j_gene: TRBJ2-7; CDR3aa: ASKHTGLGEQY
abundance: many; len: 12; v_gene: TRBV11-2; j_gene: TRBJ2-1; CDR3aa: ASSPDRGGNEQF